The 19 T cell receptor beta chains listed next were all sequenced from one sample in a study of beta chain features in type 1 diabetes. Reverse transcribing all isolated RNA meant expressed TCRB transcripts were sequenced. Profiled with immunoSEQ multiplex PCR; TCRdb holds only in-frame clones, not every one. The sample lists 130,000 to 150,000 clones; 48% were seen once. Input material: Tregs from blood. These receptor sequences come from a man aged 18 to 30 in good health.

This clone has only one observation. V is TRBV28 and J is TRBJ2-6; D might be TRBD2 (5 bases). Germline lookup yields CDR1 MDHEN and CDR2 SYDVKM. Trimming left V 6 bases short and J 1 base short, with 10 bases between. This CDR3 region has 15 residues. Here the CDR3 DNA reads TGTGCCAGCAGCCCGGGATATTCTGGGGCCAACGTCCTGACTTTC. It translates to CASSPGYSGANVLTF.

V gene TRBV5-6 combines with J gene TRBJ1-3; a possible D gene is TRBD1 (5 bases). This CDR3 has 14 amino acids. The V gene's germline CDR1 is SGHDT and CDR2 YYEEEE. Trimming took off 3 bases at V and 4 bases at J, with 11 bases between the two ends. CDR3 bases: TGTGCCAGCAGCTCCAGGGTTAGAGGAAACACCATATATTTT. Its translation: CASSSRVRGNTIYF.

This clone was seen only a few times. The V call is TRBV29-1, the J call TRBJ2-3; TRBD1 aligns across 8 bases. The CDR3 has 17 residues. In germline, CDR1 is SQVTM, CDR2 ANQGSEA. The V gene end was trimmed by 3 bases and the J gene end by 6 bases; junction bases not matched to a gene: 17. The CDR3 sequence is CSVDLSGGPLFVDTQYF. The CDR3 region has the DNA TGCAGCGTTGACCTTTCAGGGGGCCCCTTATTTGTGGATACGCAGTATTTT.

This clone was observed a few times. The CDR3 bases are TGCAGCGTTGTTTTGTCAGGGCATCAGCCCCAGCATTTT. Translated, it gives CSVVLSGHQPQHF. This rearrangement joins TRBV29-1 to TRBJ1-5; D possibly corresponds to TRBD1 (5 bases). Looked up from germline, CDR1 is SQVTM and CDR2 is ANQGSEA. V lost 4 bases, J lost 5 bases, and 12 bases lay in between. The CDR3 covers 13 residues.

The CDR3 here is CASSSTYEQYF. Written as DNA, the CDR3 is TGTGCCAGCAGTTCAACCTACGAGCAGTACTTC. The chain carries TRBV28 and TRBJ2-7; D uncertain. The CDR3 is 11 residues long. The V end lost 4 bases, the J end lost 2 bases, and 3 bases lay between the germline ends. Germline CDR1 is MDHEN and CDR2 is SYDVKM.

The chain recombines TRBV19 with TRBJ1-1, with D possibly TRBD1 on 5 matching bases. The germline CDR1 and CDR2 sequences are LNHDA and SQIVND (reference sequence). Trimming left V 6 bases short and J 2 bases short, with 13 bases between. The CDR3 covers 14 residues. The CDR3 bases are TGTGCCAGTAGAACGACAGCCGCAAACACTGAAGCTTTCTTT. Residues: CASRTTAANTEAFF.

This clone turned up a few times. The genes are TRBV28 and TRBJ1-4; D is unclear. Trimming stripped 2 bases from V and 8 bases from J, with 21 bases between. CDR3 length: 17 residues. Germline CDR1 and CDR2: MDHEN and SYDVKM. The CDR3: CASSLIGPTSEREKLFF. CDR3 DNA sequence: TGTGCCAGCAGTTTAATCGGACCTACCTCCGAGCGGGAAAAACTGTTTTTT. Looking up the rest from reference TRBV28 and TRBJ1-4 gives the full variable domain: DVKVTQSSRYLVKRTGEKVFLECVQDMDHENMFWYRQDPGLGLRLIYFSYDVKMKEKGDIPEGYSVSREKKERFSLILESASTNQTSMYLCASSLIGPTSEREKLFFGSGTQLSVL.

This clone was seen a few times. The chain links TRBV5-1 to TRBJ1-2; D not resolved. V lost 5 bases and J 3 bases, leaving 8 bases between the germline ends. Per germline, CDR1 SGHRS and CDR2 YFSETQ. CDR3 length: 12 amino acids. The CDR3 reads CASRQRDYGYTF. The CDR3 nucleotides read TGCGCCAGCAGACAGAGGGACTATGGCTACACCTTC.

This clone was detected only a few times. The V call is TRBV19, the J call TRBJ1-1; D may be TRBD1 (6 bases). The germline V and J ends were trimmed by 6 bases and 6 bases, with 14 bases remaining between them. The CDR3 runs to 13 residues. Germline values: CDR1 LNHDA, CDR2 SQIVND (reference sequence). Here the CDR3 reads CASSSTGRSEAFF. CDR3 in DNA: TGTGCCAGTAGCTCTACAGGGCGCTCTGAAGCTTTCTTT.

The chain links TRBV5-1 to TRBJ2-2; tentative D call: TRBD1 (6 bases). V was cut by 2 bases and J by 8 bases, with 10 bases left in between. CDR1 SGHRS and CDR2 YFSETQ come from the germline V gene. The CDR3 has 13 residues. The CDR3 DNA reads TGCGCCAGCAGCTTACCACAGGGTGGGGAGCTGTTTTTT. This translates into CASSLPQGGELFF.

This clone turned up a few times. The chain is built from TRBV5-6 and TRBJ1-2; the D gene is possibly TRBD1 (5 bases). Germline CDR1 is SGHDT and CDR2 is YYEEEE. Trimming pared 0 bases from V and 4 bases from J, leaving 10 bases between. The CDR3 is made up of 14 amino acids. This CDR3 is CASSLVGRVYGYTF. DNA for the CDR3: TGTGCCAGCAGCTTGGTCGGCAGGGTCTATGGCTACACCTTC.

The chain links TRBV5-1 to TRBJ2-1, with a possible D match to TRBD2 (6 bases). The CDR3 covers 14 residues. Per the germline V gene, CDR1 is SGHRS and CDR2 is YFSETQ. Between the trimmed V and J ends, which lost 1 base and 7 bases, there was a span of 12 bases. CDR3: CASSLIGSRNEQFF. CDR3 in DNA: TGCGCCAGCAGCTTGATCGGGAGTAGGAATGAGCAGTTCTTC.

The chain is built from TRBV7-2 and TRBJ2-6; D perhaps matches TRBD1 (6 bases). Germline CDR1 reads SGHTA; CDR2 reads FQGNSA. This CDR3 comprises 17 residues. Trimming took 3 bases from V and 0 from J, leaving 12 bases between them. The CDR3 DNA follows: TGTGCCAGCAGCTTCGGGACACCAAGCTCTGGGGCCAACGTCCTGACTTTC. Its protein product is CASSFGTPSSGANVLTF.

This chain joins TRBV30 and TRBJ2-7; D gene unclear. V was pared by 7 bases and J by 3 bases, with 10 bases between. Germline CDR1 GTSNPN, CDR2 SVGIG (reference sequence). This CDR3 has 11 residues. The CDR3, as DNA: TGTGCCTTTGGTCTAAACTACGAGCAGTACTTC. This encodes CAFGLNYEQYF.

V usage is TRBV5-1 and J usage is TRBJ2-1; D ambiguous. The CDR3 extends over 16 amino acids. V was pared by 1 base and J by 0 bases, with 11 bases between. The germline V gene encodes CDR1 SGHRS and CDR2 YFSETQ. CDR3 sequence (DNA): TGCGCCAGCAGCTTGCGAATTCTTAGCTCCTACAATGAGCAGTTCTTC. Encoded protein: CASSLRILSSYNEQFF.

This clone was counted a few times. This chain links TRBV6-6 with TRBJ2-5; D perhaps matches TRBD2 (6 bases). The V and J ends lost 2 bases and 5 bases respectively, with 15 bases between them. This CDR3 comprises 15 residues. Germline CDR1 MNHNY, CDR2 SVGAGI (reference sequence). CDR3 protein: CASSYLGEAGETQYF. The CDR3 nucleotides are TGTGCCAGCAGTTACCTGGGGGAGGCAGGCGAGACCCAGTACTTC.

In nucleotides, the CDR3 is TGTGCCAGCAGCGACATCTCTGGGGCCAACGTCCTGACTTTC. Residues: CASSDISGANVLTF. The chain combines TRBV5-4 with TRBJ2-6; D is undetermined. The germline V gene encodes CDR1 SGHNT and CDR2 YYREEE (reference sequence). The length of the CDR3 is 14 residues. V was cut by 4 bases and J by 0 bases, with 5 bases left in between.

This clone came up once. The V and J genes are TRBV6-5 and TRBJ2-4; D ambiguous. CDR1 and CDR2 from the germline V gene are MNHEY and SVGAGI. This CDR3 region has 11 residues. V gave up 7 bases and J gave up 8 bases, with 9 bases separating them. The CDR3 nucleotides are TGTGCCAGCAAACACCGGGACATTCAGTACTTC. It codes for CASKHRDIQYF.

The rearrangement joins TRBV10-3 to TRBJ1-6; 9 bases map to TRBD1. Trimming removed 9 bases from V and 5 bases from J; junction bases left unmatched: 5. Germline V gene data show CDR1 as ENHRY and CDR2 as SYGVKD. This CDR3 comprises 14 residues. This chain's CDR3 is CAISRDRDNSPLHF. CDR3 DNA sequence: TGTGCCATTAGCCGGGACAGGGATAATTCACCCCTCCACTTT.